Reported below is one TCR beta chain. Its matching antigen is unknown. In germline, CDR1 is SGHTA, CDR2 FQGTGA. CDR3 length: 17 residues. Trimming shortened V by 1 base and J by 8 bases, and 20 bases separated the two germline ends. The PCR contained 60 Vbeta and 13 Jbeta primers. Assay used: immunoSEQ multiplex PCR; TCRdb lists only in-frame clones, some missing. This table has 150,000 to 200,000 clones, around 76% appearing once. The record originates from a study of cytomegalovirus exposure and HLA in healthy donors. General study findings and limits: Follow-up analysis found HLA locus-dependent TCR association rates, highest for DRB1 and lowest for HLA-C.

Sequences were obtained from PBMCs. This chain joins TRBV7-3 and TRBJ2-2, with D possibly TRBD2 on 5 matching bases. The sequence was collected from a woman aged 40-49 years in good health and CMV-seronegative. For the CDR3, the DNA is TGTGCCAGCAGCTTAAGGTCTGCGGACTCCCGAGGGGGGGAGCTGTTTTTT. Translated, it gives CASSLRSADSRGGELFF.